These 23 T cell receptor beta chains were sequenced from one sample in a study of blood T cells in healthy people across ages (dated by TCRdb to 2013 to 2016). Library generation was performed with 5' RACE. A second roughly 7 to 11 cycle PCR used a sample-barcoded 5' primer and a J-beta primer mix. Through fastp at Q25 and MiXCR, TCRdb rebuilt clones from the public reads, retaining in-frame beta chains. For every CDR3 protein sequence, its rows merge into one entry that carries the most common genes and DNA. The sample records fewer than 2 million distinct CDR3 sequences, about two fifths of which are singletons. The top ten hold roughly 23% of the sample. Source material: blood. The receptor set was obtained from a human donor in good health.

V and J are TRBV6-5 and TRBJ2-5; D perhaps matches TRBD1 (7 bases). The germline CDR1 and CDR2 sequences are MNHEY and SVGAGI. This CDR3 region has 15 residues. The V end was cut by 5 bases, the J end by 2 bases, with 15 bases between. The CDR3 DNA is TGTGCCAGCAGTCCCTCCAGGGGGGATCAAGAGACCCAGTACTTC. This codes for CASSPSRGDQETQYF.

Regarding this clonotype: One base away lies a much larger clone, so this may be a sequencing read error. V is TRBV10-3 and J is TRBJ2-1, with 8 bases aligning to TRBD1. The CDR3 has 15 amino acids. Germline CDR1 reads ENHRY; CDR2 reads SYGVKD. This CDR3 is CAISSPGTGYNEQSF. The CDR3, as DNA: TGTGCCATCAGTTCTCCCGGGACAGGTTACAATGAGCAGTCCTTC.

For the CDR3, the DNA is TGTGCCAGCACCCAGTCGGGCACCTATTATCAGCCCCAGCATTTT. This sequence encodes CASTQSGTYYQPQHF. The chain combines TRBV6-2 or TRBV6-3 with TRBJ1-5; no firm D call. CDR3 length equals 15 residues. The V gene's germline CDR1 is MNHEY and CDR2 SVGEGT. Trimming took 7 bases from V and 5 from J, leaving 18 bases between them.

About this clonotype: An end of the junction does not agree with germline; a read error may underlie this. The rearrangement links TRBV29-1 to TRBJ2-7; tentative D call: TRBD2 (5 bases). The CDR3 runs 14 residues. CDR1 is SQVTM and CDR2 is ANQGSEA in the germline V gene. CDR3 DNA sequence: TGCAGCGTTGAAGGATCGGACTCTCGCTACGAGCAGTGCTTC. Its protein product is CSVEGSDSRYEQCF.

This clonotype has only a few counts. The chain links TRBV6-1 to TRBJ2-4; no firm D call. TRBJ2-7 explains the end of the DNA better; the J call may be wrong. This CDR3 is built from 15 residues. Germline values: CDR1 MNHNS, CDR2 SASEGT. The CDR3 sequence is CASSGFLGNSYEQYF. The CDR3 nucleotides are TGTGCCAGCAGTGGGTTCTTGGGTAACTCCTACGAGCAGTACTTC.

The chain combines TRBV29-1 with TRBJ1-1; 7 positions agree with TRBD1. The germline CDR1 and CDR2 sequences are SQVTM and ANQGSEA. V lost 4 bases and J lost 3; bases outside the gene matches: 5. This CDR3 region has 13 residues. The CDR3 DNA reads TGCAGCGTTGTGGGGACAGAGGACACTGAAGCTTTCTTT. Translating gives CSVVGTEDTEAFF.

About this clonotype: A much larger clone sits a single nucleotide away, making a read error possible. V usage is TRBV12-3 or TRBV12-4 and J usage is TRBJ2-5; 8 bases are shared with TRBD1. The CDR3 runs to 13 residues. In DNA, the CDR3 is TGTGTCAGCAGTTTGGGACAGGAAGAGACCCAGTACTTC. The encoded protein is CVSSLGQEETQYF.

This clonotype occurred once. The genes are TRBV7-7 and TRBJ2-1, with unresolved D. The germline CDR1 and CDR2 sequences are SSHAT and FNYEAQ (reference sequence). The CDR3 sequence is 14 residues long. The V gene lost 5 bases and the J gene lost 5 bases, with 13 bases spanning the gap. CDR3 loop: CASSASGPDNEQFF. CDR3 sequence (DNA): TGTGCCAGCAGCGCGTCCGGGCCGGACAATGAGCAGTTCTTC.

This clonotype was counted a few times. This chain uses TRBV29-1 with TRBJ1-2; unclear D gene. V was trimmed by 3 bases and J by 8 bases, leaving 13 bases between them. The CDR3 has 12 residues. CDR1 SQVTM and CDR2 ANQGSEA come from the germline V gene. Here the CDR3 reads CSVDKGLDGYTF. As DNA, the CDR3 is TGCAGCGTTGATAAGGGCCTGGACGGCTACACCTTC.

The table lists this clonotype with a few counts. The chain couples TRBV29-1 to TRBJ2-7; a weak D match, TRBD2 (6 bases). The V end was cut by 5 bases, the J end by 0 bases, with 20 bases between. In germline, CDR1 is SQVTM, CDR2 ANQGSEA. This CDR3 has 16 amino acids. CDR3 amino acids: CSVLGIAVTSSYEQYF. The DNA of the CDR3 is TGCAGCGTTCTGGGGATAGCGGTTACGAGCTCCTACGAGCAGTACTTC.

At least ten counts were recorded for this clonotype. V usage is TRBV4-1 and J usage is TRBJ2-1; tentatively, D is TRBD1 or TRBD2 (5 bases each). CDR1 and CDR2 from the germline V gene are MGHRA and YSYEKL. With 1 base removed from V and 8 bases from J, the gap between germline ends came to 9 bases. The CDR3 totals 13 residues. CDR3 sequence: CASSQVRGHEQFF. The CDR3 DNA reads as TGCGCCAGCAGCCAAGTCCGGGGACATGAGCAGTTCTTC.

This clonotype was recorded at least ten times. CDR3 loop: CSANRVPGANVLTF. The CDR3 region has the DNA TGCAGTGCGAACAGGGTCCCCGGGGCCAACGTCCTGACTTTC. The chain has TRBV20-1 and TRBJ2-6, with a possible D match to TRBD1 (6 bases). The V end lost 6 bases, the J end lost 4 bases, and 13 bases lay between the germline ends. The CDR3 runs to 14 residues. CDR1 is DFQATT and CDR2 is SNEGSKA in the germline V gene (reference sequence).

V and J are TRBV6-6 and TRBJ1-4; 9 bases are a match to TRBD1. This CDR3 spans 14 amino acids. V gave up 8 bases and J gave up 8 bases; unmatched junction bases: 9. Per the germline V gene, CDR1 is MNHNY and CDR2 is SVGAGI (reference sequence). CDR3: CASADGTGREKLFF. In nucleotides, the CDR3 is TGTGCCAGCGCTGACGGGACAGGGCGGGAAAAACTGTTTTTT.

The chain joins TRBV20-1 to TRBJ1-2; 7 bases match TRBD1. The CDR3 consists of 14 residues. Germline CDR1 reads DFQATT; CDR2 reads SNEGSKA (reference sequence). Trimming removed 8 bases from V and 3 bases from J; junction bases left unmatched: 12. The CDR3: CSPRGGKIDYGYTF. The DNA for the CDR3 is TGCAGTCCCAGAGGGGGCAAAATCGACTATGGCTACACCTTC.

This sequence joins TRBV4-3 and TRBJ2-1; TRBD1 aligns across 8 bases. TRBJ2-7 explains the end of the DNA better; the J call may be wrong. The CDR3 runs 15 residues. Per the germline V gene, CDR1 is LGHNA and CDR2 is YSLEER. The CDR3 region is CASSQVQTGEYEQYF. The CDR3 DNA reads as TGCGCCAGCAGCCAAGTTCAGACAGGGGAGTACGAGCAGTACTTC.

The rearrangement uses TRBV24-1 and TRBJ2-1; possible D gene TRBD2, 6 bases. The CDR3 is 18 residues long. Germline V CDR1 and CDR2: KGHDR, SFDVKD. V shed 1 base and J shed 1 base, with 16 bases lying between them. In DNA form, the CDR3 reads TGTGCCACCAGTGATTTTCAGGCTTACGGAGGGTCCTACAATGAGCAGTTCTTC. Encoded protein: CATSDFQAYGGSYNEQFF.

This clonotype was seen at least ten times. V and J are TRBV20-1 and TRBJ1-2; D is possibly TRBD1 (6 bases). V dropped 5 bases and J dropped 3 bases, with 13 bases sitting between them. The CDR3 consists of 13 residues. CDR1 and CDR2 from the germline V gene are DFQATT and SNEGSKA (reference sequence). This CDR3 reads CSAGPGHYYGYTF. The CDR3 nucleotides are TGCAGTGCTGGACCGGGACACTACTATGGCTACACCTTC.

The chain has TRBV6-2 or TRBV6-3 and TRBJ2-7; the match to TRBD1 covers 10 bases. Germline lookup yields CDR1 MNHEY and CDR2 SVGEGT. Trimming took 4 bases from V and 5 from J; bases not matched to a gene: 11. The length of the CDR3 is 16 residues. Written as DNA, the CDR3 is TGTGCCAGCAGTTTCCGTCCGGGACAGGGGTCTAACGAGCAGTACTTC. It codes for CASSFRPGQGSNEQYF.

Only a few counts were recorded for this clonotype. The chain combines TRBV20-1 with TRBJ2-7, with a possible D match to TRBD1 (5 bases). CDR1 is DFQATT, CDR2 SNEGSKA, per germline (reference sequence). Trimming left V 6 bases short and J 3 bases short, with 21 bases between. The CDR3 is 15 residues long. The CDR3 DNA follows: TGCAGTGCCATGATCCTTGACAGACACTTCTACGAGCAGTACTTC. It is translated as CSAMILDRHFYEQYF.

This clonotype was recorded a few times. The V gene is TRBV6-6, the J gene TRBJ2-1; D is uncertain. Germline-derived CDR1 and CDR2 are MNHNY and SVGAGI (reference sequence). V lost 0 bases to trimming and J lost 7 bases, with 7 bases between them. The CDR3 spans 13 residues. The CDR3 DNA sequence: TGTGCCAGCAGTTACTCTGTGCGAAATGAGCAGTTCTTC. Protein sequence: CASSYSVRNEQFF.

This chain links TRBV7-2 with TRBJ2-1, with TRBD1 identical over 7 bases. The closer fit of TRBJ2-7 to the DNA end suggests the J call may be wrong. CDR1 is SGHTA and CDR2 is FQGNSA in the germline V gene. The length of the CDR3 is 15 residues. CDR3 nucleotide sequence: TGTGCCAGCAGCTTAGACAGGGGCTCTAGTGAGGAGCAGTACTTC. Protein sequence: CASSLDRGSSEEQYF.

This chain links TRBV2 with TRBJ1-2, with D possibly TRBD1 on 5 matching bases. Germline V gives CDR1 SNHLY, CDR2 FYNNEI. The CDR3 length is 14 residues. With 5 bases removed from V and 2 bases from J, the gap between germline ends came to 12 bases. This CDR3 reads CASSSTVINYGYTF. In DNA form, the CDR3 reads TGTGCCAGCAGTTCGACAGTAATCAACTATGGCTACACCTTC.

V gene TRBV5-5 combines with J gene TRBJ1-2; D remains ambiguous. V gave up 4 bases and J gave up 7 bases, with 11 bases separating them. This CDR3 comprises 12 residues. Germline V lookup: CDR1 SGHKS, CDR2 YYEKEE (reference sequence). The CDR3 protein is CASSPLPSGYTF. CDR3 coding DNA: TGTGCCAGCAGCCCGCTGCCTAGTGGCTACACCTTC.